This TCR beta chain emerged from a study of T cell changes during pregnancy in multiple sclerosis. TCRdb keeps only in-frame clones here, not all; method: immunoSEQ multiplex PCR. The data hold around 80,000 clones, with approximately 95% observed a single time. From germline, CDR1 is SQVTM and CDR2 ANQGSEA. The CDR3 has 12 amino acids. V shed 7 bases, J shed 3 bases, and the junction held 4 bases outside the gene matches. The chain has TRBV29-1 and TRBJ2-7, with TRBD1 identical over 9 bases. The TCR originated in a female donor in good health, enrolled as a control in a pregnancy study. The source was peripheral blood, collected in the second trimester of pregnancy. In DNA form, the CDR3 reads TGCAGCGCGAGACAGGGGGTCTACGAGCAGTACTTC. Residues: CSARQGVYEQYF.